The 32 T cell receptor beta chains reported below all come from one sample, sequenced in a study of T cells in Graves' hyperthyroidism and ophthalmopathy. It was RNA transcripts that yielded the amplified TCR beta CDR3 regions. HTBI primers drove first-round RT-PCR of the TCR CDR3. TCRdb reprocessed the multiplex PCR reads via MiXCR and lists one record per CDR3 protein. This sample yields fewer than 40,000 distinct CDR3 sequences, of which 52% are seen a single time; 20% to 30% belongs to the top ten. Sample: blood. These receptors originate from a woman aged 40 to 49 with Graves' ophthalmopathy.

This clonotype was recorded many times. The chain has TRBV7-3 and TRBJ2-1, with 8 bases that match TRBD2. Looked up from germline, CDR1 is SGHTA and CDR2 is FQGTGA. The junction had 11 bases not matched to a gene; V was cut back by 5 bases and J by 5 bases. CDR3 length: 16 residues. CDR3 region: CASSLRPKAGDNEQFF. Written as DNA, the CDR3 is TGTGCCAGCAGCCTTCGGCCGAAAGCGGGGGACAATGAGCAGTTCTTC.

V and J are TRBV5-1 and TRBJ2-2; maybe TRBD1 (7 bases). Trimming took off 3 bases at V and 4 bases at J, with 10 bases between the two ends. Germline CDR1 and CDR2: SGHRS and YFSETQ. The CDR3 is 14 residues long. The CDR3 DNA is TGCGCCAGCAGCTGGGGGGACAGCACCGGGGAGCTGTTTTTT. Translating gives CASSWGDSTGELFF.

The J gene is TRBJ2-3, the V gene TRBV24-1; 11 nucleotides match TRBD2. Unmatched junction bases numbered 8, after V lost 4 bases and J lost 3 bases. The CDR3 sequence is 17 residues long. Germline V CDR1 and CDR2: KGHDR, SFDVKD. The CDR3 protein is CATSDLSSGRQTDTQYF. CDR3 sequence (DNA): TGTGCCACCAGTGACCTCTCTAGCGGGAGGCAGACAGATACGCAGTATTTT.

The table lists this clonotype with many counts. Mismatch with germline at one junction end may stem from a read error. This chain's CDR3 is CASSTHGQYSYNGQFF. DNA of the CDR3: TGTGCCAGCAGCACTCATGGACAGTACTCCTACAATGGGCAGTTCTTC. This chain connects TRBV9 to TRBJ2-1; D perhaps matches TRBD1 (6 bases). The CDR3 contains 16 residues. Germline V gene data show CDR1 as SGDLS and CDR2 as YYNGEE.

The chain carries TRBV11-2 and TRBJ1-5; D may be TRBD1 (5 bases). With 2 bases removed from V and 6 bases from J, the gap between germline ends came to 14 bases. This CDR3 has 15 residues. Germline CDR1 SGHAT, CDR2 FQNNGV. CDR3 nucleotide sequence: TGTGCCAGCAGCTTACAAGGCCAGGGTGGTCAGCCCCAGCATTTT. Its protein is CASSLQGQGGQPQHF.

In regard to this clonotype: This may be a read error, as it is one base from a much larger clone. J is TRBJ2-3 and V is TRBV4-2; the match to TRBD2 covers 12 bases. Looked up from germline, CDR1 is LGHNA and CDR2 is YNFKEQ. There are 17 residues in the CDR3. The CDR3 loop reads CASSQDLAGGPTDAQYF. DNA for the CDR3: TGTGCCAGCAGCCAAGACCTAGCGGGAGGGCCCACAGATGCGCAGTATTTT.

The rearrangement links TRBV29-1 to TRBJ1-3; D uncertain. The CDR3 covers 12 residues. Deletions cut 4 bases from V and 4 bases from J, with 8 bases between. CDR1 is SQVTM, CDR2 ANQGSEA, per germline. CDR3 sequence reads: CSVGGSGNTIYF. The CDR3 nucleotides read TGCAGCGTTGGAGGGTCAGGAAACACCATATATTTT.

This clonotype has at least ten counts. The DNA is omitted, as the CDR3 cannot be located on it reliably, and the CDR3 follows TCRdb's listing. The gene calls are TRBV12-3 or TRBV12-4 and TRBJ1-5. A total of 14 residues make up the CDR3, ends included. CDR3 region: CASSTSGSNQPQHF.

The gene calls are TRBV7-4 and TRBJ2-1; TRBD2 aligns across 10 bases. Trimming took 6 bases from V and 3 from J; bases not matched to a gene: 2. The CDR3 has 14 amino acids. CDR1 and CDR2 from the germline V gene are SGHVT and SQSDAQ. The CDR3 protein is CASRLAGHYNEQFF. Written as DNA, the CDR3 is TGTGCCAGCAGACTAGCGGGGCACTACAATGAGCAGTTCTTC.

Ten or more counts support this clonotype. V gene TRBV2 combines with J gene TRBJ2-5; maybe TRBD1 (5 bases). Germline V gene data show CDR1 as SNHLY and CDR2 as FYNNEI. This CDR3 has 14 amino acids. V dropped 7 bases and J dropped 4 bases, with 16 bases sitting between them. This chain's CDR3 is CASTLGPGLETQYF. The CDR3 DNA follows: TGTGCCAGCACCCTAGGTCCAGGGCTAGAGACCCAGTACTTC.

The rearrangement joins TRBV15 to TRBJ2-5, with 9 nucleotides matching TRBD1. The CDR3 contains 15 residues. With V trimmed by 5 bases and J by 5 bases, 9 bases remained unmatched. From germline, CDR1 is LNHNV and CDR2 YYDKDF (reference sequence). The CDR3 DNA reads as TGTGCCACCAGCTCCCGGGACAGGGTTGGGGAGACCCAGTACTTC. Its protein product is CATSSRDRVGETQYF.

This chain uses TRBV15 with TRBJ1-4; D unclear. This CDR3 is 14 amino acids long. Germline V CDR1 and CDR2: LNHNV, YYDKDF (reference sequence). The V end was cut by 8 bases, the J end by 2 bases, with 12 bases between. The CDR3 region has the DNA TGTGCCACCGCTCCCAGGCGGACTAATGAAAAACTGTTTTTT. It codes for CATAPRRTNEKLFF.

This clonotype counts as medium-sized (0.01 to 0.1%). This chain joins TRBV15 and TRBJ1-4, with no clear D. The V gene's germline CDR1 is LNHNV and CDR2 YYDKDF (reference sequence). V shed 5 bases and J shed 0 bases, with 7 bases lying between them. The CDR3 runs 14 residues. CDR3 protein: CATSSGATNEKLFF. The CDR3 DNA sequence: TGTGCCACCAGCTCAGGTGCAACTAATGAAAAACTGTTTTTT.

This clonotype appeared many times. An end of the junction differs from the germline gene, which may be a read error. V and J are TRBV5-1 and TRBJ1-1; TRBD1 agrees at 8 bases. Germline assignment: CDR1 SGHRS and CDR2 YFSETQ. The CDR3 length is 15 residues. CDR3 in DNA: TGCGCCAGCAGAGACAGGGGTGTCATGAACACTGGAGCTTTCTTT. Its translation is CASRDRGVMNTGAFF.

This clonotype showed up many times. The V and J genes are TRBV10-3 and TRBJ2-1, with D perhaps matching TRBD2 (7 bases). The CDR3 is 21 residues long. Deletions cut 2 bases from V and 5 bases from J, with 31 bases between. The germline V gene encodes CDR1 ENHRY and CDR2 SYGVKD. The CDR3 DNA reads TGTGCCATCAGTGAGCGATGGGACACCGGGACTGGCGGGAGTATCGACAATGAGCAGTTCTTC. Protein: CAISERWDTGTGGSIDNEQFF.

The table lists this clonotype with many counts. The V gene is TRBV11-3, the J gene TRBJ2-7; 7 nucleotides line up with TRBD1. The CDR3 sequence is 14 residues long. Germline-derived CDR1 and CDR2 are SGHNT and YENEEA. V gave up 6 bases and J gave up 1 base; unmatched junction bases: 6. The CDR3, as DNA: TGTGCCAGCAGAAAACAGGGGAGTTCCTACGAGCAGTACTTC. This sequence encodes CASRKQGSSYEQYF.

This clonotype was detected many times. The chain employs TRBV4-3 and TRBJ2-3; 9 nucleotides align to TRBD2. The germline CDR1 and CDR2 sequences are LGHNA and YSLEER. The CDR3 length is 16 residues. The J segment lost 6 bases and the V segment lost 1 base, leaving 8 bases of the junction unmatched. DNA of the CDR3: TGCGCCAGCAGCCAAGGACCGGGACTAGCAGCCGATACGCAGTATTTT. This gives the protein CASSQGPGLAADTQYF.

The genes are TRBV15 and TRBJ2-1, with 7 bases aligning to TRBD2. The CDR3 spans 16 residues. CDR1 LNHNV and CDR2 YYDKDF come from the germline V gene (reference sequence). Trimming removed 0 bases from V and 5 bases from J; junction bases left unmatched: 7. DNA for the CDR3: TGTGCCACCAGCAGAGATCCGACTAGCCTGGACAATGAGCAGTTCTTC. As protein: CATSRDPTSLDNEQFF.

Points on this clonotype: Germline and junction disagree at one end, which may indicate a read error. In DNA, the CDR3 is TGTGCCAGCAGCCTGGAAACAAGGCACGTCACCGGGGGGCTGTTCTTT. Translating it yields CASSLETRHVTGGLFF. The chain combines TRBV5-6 with TRBJ2-2; D possibly corresponds to TRBD2 (7 bases). The CDR3 is 16 residues long. Germline CDR1 SGHDT, CDR2 YYEEEE.

This chain joins TRBV20-1 and TRBJ2-7, with 14 bases lining up with TRBD2. The germline V gene has CDR1 DFQATT and CDR2 SNEGSKA (reference sequence). V was pared by 3 bases and J by 3 bases, with 4 bases of the junction left unmatched. This CDR3 contains 15 residues. The CDR3 region is CSARAGTSGSYEQYF. The CDR3 coding sequence is TGCAGTGCTAGGGCCGGGACTAGCGGGAGCTACGAGCAGTACTTC.

This clonotype has a count of ten or more. The V call is TRBV7-9, the J call TRBJ2-2; D ambiguous. Germline CDR1 and CDR2: SEHNR and FQNEAQ (reference sequence). V was cut by 1 base and J by 2 bases, with 8 bases left in between. The CDR3 sequence is 15 residues long. In DNA, the CDR3 is TGTGCCAGCAGCTTAGATGGAGTTAACACCGGGGAGCTGTTTTTT. Protein sequence: CASSLDGVNTGELFF. Looking up the rest from reference TRBV7-9 and TRBJ2-2 gives the full variable domain: DTGVSQNPRHKITKRGQNVTFRCDPISEHNRLYWYRQTLGQGPEFLTYFQNEAQLEKSRLLSDRFSAERPKGSFSTLEIQRTEQGDSAMYLCASSLDGVNTGELFFGEGSRLTVL.

Concerning this clonotype: Relative to the germline gene, one junction end is altered; a read error may explain this. This rearrangement joins TRBV5-4 to TRBJ2-7; 10 nucleotides align to TRBD2. The CDR3 extends over 16 amino acids. Germline loops: CDR1 SGHNT, CDR2 YYREEE (reference sequence). The CDR3 DNA is TGTGCCAGCAGCATCTCGGGACTAGCGAGCACCTACGAGCGGTACTTC. This translates into CASSISGLASTYERYF.

This clonotype is medium-sized. This chain uses TRBV24-1 with TRBJ2-2, with D perhaps matching TRBD1 (5 bases). This CDR3 contains 12 residues. V lost 10 bases, J lost 4 bases, and 9 bases lay in between. Germline V gene sequence: CDR1 KGHDR, CDR2 SFDVKD. CDR3 loop: CATQGATGELFF. CDR3 DNA sequence: TGTGCCACGCAGGGCGCCACCGGGGAGCTGTTTTTT.

This clonotype was seen many times. The chain combines TRBV6-5 with TRBJ1-2; TRBD1 matches 10 bases. Germline CDR1 is MNHEY and CDR2 is SVGAGI. CDR3 length: 17 residues. The trim removed 0 bases at V and 5 bases at J, leaving 9 bases unmatched. The CDR3 DNA is TGTGCCAGCAGTTACTCGGCAACCGGGACAGGGGCATATGGCTACACCTTC. Translated: CASSYSATGTGAYGYTF.

V and J are TRBV5-6 and TRBJ1-1; 9 nucleotides align to TRBD1. There are 14 residues in the CDR3. V was pared by 6 bases and J by 4 bases, with 7 bases of the junction left unmatched. Germline values: CDR1 SGHDT, CDR2 YYEEEE. CDR3 DNA: TGTGCCAGCACCGGGACAGGGAGTATCACTGAAGCTTTCTTT. This sequence encodes CASTGTGSITEAFF.

In DNA, the CDR3 is TGCGCCAGCAGCCAAAGGTACTTC. Translated: CASSQRYF. The chain recombines TRBV4-3 with TRBJ2-7; no reliable D call. CDR3 length equals 8 residues. From germline, CDR1 is LGHNA and CDR2 YSLEER. V lost 2 bases and J 12 bases, leaving 2 bases between the germline ends.

In this sample, this clonotype turned up many times. The rearrangement links TRBV3-1 to TRBJ2-3, with D perhaps TRBD2 (6 bases). V shed 3 bases and J shed 6 bases, with 16 bases lying between them. This CDR3 is 15 amino acids long. CDR1 LGHDT and CDR2 YNNKEL come from the germline V gene (reference sequence). The CDR3 DNA reads as TGTGCCAGCAGCCAGGTTGGAGGGATGCGGGATACGCAGTATTTT. It codes for CASSQVGGMRDTQYF.

The chain employs TRBV6-4 and TRBJ2-2, with D unresolved. The germline CDR1 and CDR2 sequences are MRHNA and SNTAGT. The CDR3 is 12 amino acids. Trimming shortened V by 0 bases and J by 8 bases, and 4 bases separated the two germline ends. CDR3 protein: CASSDSTGELFF. Here the CDR3 DNA reads TGTGCCAGCAGTGACTCGACAGGGGAGCTGTTTTTT.

As regards this clonotype: A clone one base away is much larger, so this may be a read error. The rearrangement joins TRBV7-9 to TRBJ2-2, with TRBD1 matching over 12 bases. The CDR3 is made up of 19 amino acids. Germline CDR1 is SEHNR and CDR2 is FQNEAQ (reference sequence). The CDR3 spells CASSVSGTGGALGTGELVF. In DNA form, the CDR3 reads TGTGCCAGCAGTGTTTCCGGGACAGGGGGCGCATTGGGCACCGGGGAGCTGGTTTTT.

On this clonotype: As the CDR3 is not closed by the conserved phenylalanine or tryptophan, this likely results from a read error. The chain has TRBV5-8 and TRBJ2-7, with D possibly matching TRBD1 (6 bases). Trimming left V 5 bases short and J 0 bases short, with 12 bases between. CDR1 and CDR2 (germline): SGHTS, YDEGEE. This CDR3 has 14 amino acids. The CDR3 nucleotides read TGTGCCAGCAGACGGTCAGGGGCCTCCTACGAGCAGTACTCC. Protein product: CASRRSGASYEQYS.

This rearrangement joins TRBV2 to TRBJ2-1, with D possibly TRBD1 on 6 matching bases. CDR3 length equals 12 residues. The V end lost 10 bases, the J end lost 4 bases, and 11 bases lay between the germline ends. CDR1 and CDR2 (germline): SNHLY, FYNNEI. The CDR3 DNA is TGTGCCAACAGGGCTTCATACAATGAGCAGTTCTTC. As protein: CANRASYNEQFF.

This clonotype was detected many times. The V gene is TRBV7-9, the J gene TRBJ2-1; TRBD2 might be the D (6 bases). Germline CDR1 reads SEHNR; CDR2 reads FQNEAQ (reference sequence). The CDR3 runs to 16 residues. Trimming removed 2 bases from V and 7 bases from J, with 18 bases in between. CDR3 nucleotide sequence: TGTGCCAGCAGCTTACCGGGACTCACAGCAGGTAATGAGCAGTTCTTC. This encodes CASSLPGLTAGNEQFF. The variable domain in full, with the rest retrieved from reference TRBV7-9 and TRBJ2-1, is DTGVSQNPRHKITKRGQNVTFRCDPISEHNRLYWYRQTLGQGPEFLTYFQNEAQLEKSRLLSDRFSAERPKGSFSTLEIQRTEQGDSAMYLCASSLPGLTAGNEQFFGPGTRLTVL.